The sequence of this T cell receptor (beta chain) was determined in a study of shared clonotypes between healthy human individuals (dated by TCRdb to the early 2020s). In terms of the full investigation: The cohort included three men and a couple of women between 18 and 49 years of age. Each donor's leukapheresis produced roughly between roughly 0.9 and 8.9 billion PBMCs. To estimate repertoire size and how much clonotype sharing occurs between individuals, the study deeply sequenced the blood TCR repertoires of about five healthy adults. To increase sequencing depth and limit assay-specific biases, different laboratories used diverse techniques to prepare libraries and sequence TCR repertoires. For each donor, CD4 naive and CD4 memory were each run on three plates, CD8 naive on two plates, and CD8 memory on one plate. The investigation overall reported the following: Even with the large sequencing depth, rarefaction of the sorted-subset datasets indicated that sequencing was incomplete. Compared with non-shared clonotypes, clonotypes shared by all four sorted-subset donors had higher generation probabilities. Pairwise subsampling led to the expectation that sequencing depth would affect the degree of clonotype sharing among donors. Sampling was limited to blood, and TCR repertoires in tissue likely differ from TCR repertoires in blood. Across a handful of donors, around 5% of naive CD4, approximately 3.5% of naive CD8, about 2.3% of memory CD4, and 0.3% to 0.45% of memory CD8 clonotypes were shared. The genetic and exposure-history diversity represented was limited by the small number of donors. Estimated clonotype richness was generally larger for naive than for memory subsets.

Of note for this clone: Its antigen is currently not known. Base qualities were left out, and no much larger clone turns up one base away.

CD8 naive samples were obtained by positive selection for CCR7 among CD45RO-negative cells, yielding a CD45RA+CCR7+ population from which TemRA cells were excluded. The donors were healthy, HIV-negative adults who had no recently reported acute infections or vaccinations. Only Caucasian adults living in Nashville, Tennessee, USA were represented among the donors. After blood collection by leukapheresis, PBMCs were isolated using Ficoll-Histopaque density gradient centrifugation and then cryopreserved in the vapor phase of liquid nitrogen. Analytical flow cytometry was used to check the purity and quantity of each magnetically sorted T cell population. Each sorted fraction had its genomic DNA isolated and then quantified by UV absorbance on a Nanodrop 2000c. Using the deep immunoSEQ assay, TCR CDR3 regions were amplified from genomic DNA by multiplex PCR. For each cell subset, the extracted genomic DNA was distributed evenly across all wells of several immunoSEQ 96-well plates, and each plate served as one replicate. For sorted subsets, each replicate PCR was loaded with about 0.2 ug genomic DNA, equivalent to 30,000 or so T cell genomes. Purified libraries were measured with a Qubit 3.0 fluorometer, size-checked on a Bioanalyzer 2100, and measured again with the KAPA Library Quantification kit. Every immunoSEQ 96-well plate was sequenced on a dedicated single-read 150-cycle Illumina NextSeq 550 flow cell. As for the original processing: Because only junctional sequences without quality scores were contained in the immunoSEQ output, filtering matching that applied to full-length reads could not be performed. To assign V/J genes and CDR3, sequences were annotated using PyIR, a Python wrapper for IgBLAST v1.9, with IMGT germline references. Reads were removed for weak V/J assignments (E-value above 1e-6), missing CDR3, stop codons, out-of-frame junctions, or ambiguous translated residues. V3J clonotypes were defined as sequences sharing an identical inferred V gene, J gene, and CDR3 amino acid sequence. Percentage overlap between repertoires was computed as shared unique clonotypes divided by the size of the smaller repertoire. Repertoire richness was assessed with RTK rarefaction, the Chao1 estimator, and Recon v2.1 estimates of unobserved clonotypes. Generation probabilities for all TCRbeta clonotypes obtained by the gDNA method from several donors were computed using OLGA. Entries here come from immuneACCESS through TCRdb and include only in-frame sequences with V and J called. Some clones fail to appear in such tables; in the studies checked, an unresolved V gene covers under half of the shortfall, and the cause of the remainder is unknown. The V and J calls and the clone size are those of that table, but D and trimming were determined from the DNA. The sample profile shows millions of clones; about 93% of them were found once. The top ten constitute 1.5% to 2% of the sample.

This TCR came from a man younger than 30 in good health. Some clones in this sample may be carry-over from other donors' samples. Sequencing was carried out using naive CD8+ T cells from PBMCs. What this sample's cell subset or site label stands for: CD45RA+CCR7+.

This receptor carries the CDR3 CASTPTSESYNEQFF. The nucleotides are TGTGCCAGCACCCCGACTAGCGAATCCTACAATGAGCAGTTCTTC. The chain was built from TRBV28 and TRBJ2-1, with 8 bases matching TRBD2. The CDR3 spans 15 residues, from the cysteine through the phenylalanine. Here the CDR3 DNA is all that survives: 45 bases in frame from base 1. CDR1 and CDR2 are drawn from the germline V gene: MDHEN, SYDVKM. The germline V and J ends show losses of 7 bases and 1 base respectively, and no gene match explains 6 bases of the junction.